Described below is a single TCR beta chain sequence and its context. The antigen remains unidentified. Amplification of TCR beta CDR3 regions was performed using RNA transcripts as template. The TCR CDR3 was amplified in a first-round RT-PCR using the HTBI primer set. One entry per CDR3 protein, called by TCRdb with MiXCR from the multiplex PCR reads. The table includes about 640,000 distinct CDR3 sequences, less than 25% detected once. The data were taken from a study of T cells in Graves' hyperthyroidism and ophthalmopathy. Study-level results: Ophthalmopathy prediction by the model preceded onset by a median about 6.5 months.

Together with thyroid ultrasound, orbital computed tomography, serum thyroxine and TRAb, clinical symptoms were used for diagnoses. Specimen: blood. The receptor's source is a young man with Graves' ophthalmopathy.

CDR3 amino acids: CASSLAFVQPQETQYF. In DNA form, the CDR3 reads TGCGCCAGCAGCTTGGCATTTGTTCAGCCACAAGAGACCCAGTACTTC. The chain recombines TRBV5-1 with TRBJ2-5; D gene uncertain. The CDR3 loop spans 16 amino acids. Germline V lookup: CDR1 SGHRS, CDR2 YFSETQ. The V gene lost 0 bases and the J gene lost 2 bases, with 14 bases spanning the gap. Supplemented by reference TRBV5-1 and TRBJ2-5, the full variable domain reads KAGVTQTPRYLIKTRGQQVTLSCSPISGHRSVSWYQQTPGQGLQFLFEYFSETQRNKGNFPGRFSGRQFSNSRSEMNVSTLELGDSALYLCASSLAFVQPQETQYFGPGTRLLVL.